This entry lists 29 T cell receptor beta chains sequenced from one sample in a study of CD8 T cells in ankylosing spondylitis. Via MiXCR, TCRdb re-called the 5' RACE reads, giving one row per CDR3 protein. The table has some 150,000 distinct CDR3 sequences, roughly an eighth seen once. The specimen was blood, either unsorted or a sorted T cell fraction (not recorded which). The source is a female donor with ankylosing spondylitis or in good health (not recorded which).

The rearrangement uses TRBV6-5 and TRBJ2-7; possibly TRBD1 for D (6 bases). The germline V gene encodes CDR1 MNHEY and CDR2 SVGAGI. The CDR3 extends over 13 amino acids. Trimming took off 2 bases at V and 3 bases at J, with 8 bases between the two ends. The CDR3 is CASSYKGDYEQYF. CDR3 DNA sequence: TGTGCCAGCAGTTACAAGGGGGACTACGAGCAGTACTTC.

This clonotype was counted at least ten times. The chain employs TRBV20-1 and TRBJ2-7; TRBD2 is a possible D gene (6 bases). This CDR3 spans 12 amino acids. Germline V CDR1 and CDR2: DFQATT, SNEGSKA (reference sequence). The CDR3 nucleotides read TGCAGGATCCGGGACTTCCAGTACGAGCAGTACTTC. It translates to CRIRDFQYEQYF.

This clonotype showed up many times. For the CDR3, the DNA is TGCAGTGCTAGAGATGCGGCCGCCTACAATGAGCAGTTCTTC. It yields the protein CSARDAAAYNEQFF. This chain uses TRBV20-1 with TRBJ2-1; no definite D call. Germline V gives CDR1 DFQATT, CDR2 SNEGSKA (reference sequence). V gave up 0 bases and J gave up 2 bases, with 8 bases separating them. This CDR3 region has 14 residues.

This clonotype was counted many times. The chain combines TRBV9 with TRBJ1-1, with D uncertain. V gave up 5 bases and J gave up 1 base, with 12 bases separating them. The CDR3 totals 14 residues. From germline, CDR1 is SGDLS and CDR2 YYNGEE. CDR3 bases: TGTGCCAGCAGTGACTTCTTGGGGAACACTGAAGCTTTCTTT. This translates into CASSDFLGNTEAFF. Variable domain in full (rest from reference TRBV9 and TRBJ1-1): DSGVTQTPKHLITATGQRVTLRCSPRSGDLSVYWYQQSLDQGLQFLIQYYNGEERAKGNILERFSAQQFPDLHSELNLSSLELGDSALYFCASSDFLGNTEAFFGQGTRLTVV.

This clonotype was counted at least ten times. The chain couples TRBV7-9 to TRBJ2-1; D gene ambiguous. The CDR3 covers 14 residues. V was clipped by 0 bases and J by 6 bases, with 9 bases between them. The germline V gene has CDR1 SEHNR and CDR2 FQNEAQ (reference sequence). CDR3 sequence (DNA): TGTGCCAGCAGCTTAGCGCACCTCCTCAATGAGCAGTTCTTC. Translating gives CASSLAHLLNEQFF.

The J gene is TRBJ2-2, the V gene TRBV11-3; possible D gene TRBD1, 6 bases. Germline V gives CDR1 SGHNT, CDR2 YENEEA. The CDR3 loop spans 17 amino acids. Trimming left V 6 bases short and J 3 bases short, with 20 bases between. The CDR3 region has the DNA TGTGCCAGCAGGATTACTAACTGGGGACACTACACCGGGGAGCTGTTTTTT. The encoded protein is CASRITNWGHYTGELFF.

This clonotype was found many times. This chain joins TRBV7-8 and TRBJ1-4; TRBD1 might be the D (5 bases). CDR1 and CDR2 (germline): SGHVS, FQNEAQ. The ends were cut back, 6 bases at V and 4 bases at J, with 12 bases in the middle. The CDR3 covers 14 residues. The CDR3 bases are TGTGCCAGCAGATTCGACAGCGTTAATGAAAAACTGTTTTTT. This encodes CASRFDSVNEKLFF. Using reference TRBV7-8 and TRBJ1-4 for the parts outside the CDR3, the full variable domain is GAGVSQSPRYKVAKRGQDVALRCDPISGHVSLFWYQQALGQGPEFLTYFQNEAQLDKSGLPSDRFFAERPEGSVSTLKIQRTQQEDSAVYLCASRFDSVNEKLFFGSGTQLSVL.

This clonotype was observed at least ten times. The chain recombines TRBV7-9 with TRBJ2-1; D is undetermined. Trimming removed 10 bases at V and 6 bases at J, with 22 bases between. The CDR3 runs 15 residues. Germline V CDR1 and CDR2: SEHNR, FQNEAQ (reference sequence). CDR3 nucleotide sequence: TGTGCCACCTCGCCCACGACCTTACTGGGCAATGAGCAGTTCTTC. This codes for CATSPTTLLGNEQFF.

This clonotype was counted ten times or more. CDR3 sequence (DNA): TGTGCCAGCAGTTACAGGGCTAGAGGCACAGATACGCAGTATTTT. Encoded protein: CASSYRARGTDTQYF. The gene calls are TRBV6-5 and TRBJ2-3; D gene uncertain. The ends were cut back, 2 bases at V and 1 base at J, with 10 bases in the middle. CDR1 and CDR2 (germline): MNHEY, SVGAGI. The CDR3 is 15 residues long.

This clonotype was found a few times. The J gene is TRBJ1-5, the V gene TRBV12-3 or TRBV12-4, with D unresolved. The CDR3 loop spans 15 amino acids. The V and J ends lost 6 bases and 6 bases respectively, with 18 bases between them. CDR3 bases: TGTGCCAGCAGCTCGGACTGGGAGCATGGTCAGCCCCAGCATTTT. Its translation is CASSSDWEHGQPQHF.

This chain links TRBV7-9 with TRBJ2-7; tentatively, D is TRBD2 (6 bases). Trimming shortened V by 5 bases and J by 5 bases, and 16 bases separated the two germline ends. Germline values: CDR1 SEHNR, CDR2 FQNEAQ (reference sequence). The CDR3 totals 14 residues. The DNA for the CDR3 is TGTGCCAGCAGCCCGGTCGCGGGGCGGAACGAGCAGTACTTC. Encoded protein: CASSPVAGRNEQYF.

This clonotype was counted a few times. This sequence may be a read error, since a much larger clone differs from it by one base. CDR3 nucleotides: TGTGTCAGCAGCTTTCAACAGCTGAACACTGAAGCTTTCTTT. Translated, it gives CVSSFQQLNTEAFF. The J gene is TRBJ1-1, the V gene TRBV7-9; D uncertain. Germline values: CDR1 SEHNR, CDR2 FQNEAQ (reference sequence). CDR3 length: 14 amino acids. Filled out from reference TRBV7-9 and TRBJ1-1, the complete variable domain reads DTGVSQNPRHKITKRGQNVTFRCDPISEHNRLYWYRQTLGQGPEFLTYFQNEAQLEKSRLLSDRFSAERPKGSFSTLEIQRTEQGDSAMYLCVSSFQQLNTEAFFGQGTRLTVV.

At least ten counts were recorded for this clonotype. The chain uses TRBV20-1 and TRBJ1-1, with a tentative D call TRBD1 (6 bases). CDR1 DFQATT and CDR2 SNEGSKA come from the germline V gene (reference sequence). The ends were cut back, 5 bases at V and 1 base at J, with 17 bases in the middle. This CDR3 contains 15 residues. CDR3 amino acids: CSAPQGHGGNTEAFF. The CDR3 bases are TGCAGTGCTCCCCAGGGACATGGGGGGAACACTGAAGCTTTCTTT.

Many counts were recorded for this clonotype. This rearrangement joins TRBV12-3 or TRBV12-4 to TRBJ1-2; perhaps TRBD1 as D (6 bases). The germline V and J ends were trimmed by 6 bases and 7 bases, with 12 bases remaining between them. This CDR3 comprises 12 residues. The CDR3 coding sequence is TGTGCCAGCAGAAATTACAGGGTTGGCTACACCTTC. This encodes CASRNYRVGYTF.

This clonotype was counted a few times. The chain combines TRBV20-1 with TRBJ2-2, with 9 bases that match TRBD2. Losses at the gene ends were 6 bases for V and 7 bases for J; bases not matched to a gene: 12. The CDR3 runs to 15 residues. Per the germline V gene, CDR1 is DFQATT and CDR2 is SNEGSKA (reference sequence). CDR3 bases: TGCAGTGCCGCCCCTGCGGGAGGGCCAAGCGGGGAGCTGTTTTTT. Protein product: CSAAPAGGPSGELFF.

The gene calls are TRBV7-3 and TRBJ2-3; D ambiguous. This CDR3 has 15 residues. With 1 base removed from V and 2 bases from J, the gap between germline ends came to 10 bases. CDR1 and CDR2 from the germline V gene are SGHTA and FQGTGA. The DNA for the CDR3 is TGTGCCAGCAGCTTAAAGGGAACATTCACAGATACGCAGTATTTT. Translating gives CASSLKGTFTDTQYF. Variable domain in full (rest from reference TRBV7-3 and TRBJ2-3): GAGVSQTPSNKVTEKGKYVELRCDPISGHTALYWYRQSLGQGPEFLIYFQGTGAADDSGLPNDRFFAVRPEGSVSTLKIQRTERGDSAVYLCASSLKGTFTDTQYFGPGTRLTVL.

This clonotype was picked up many times. The chain uses TRBV3-1 and TRBJ1-5; D gene uncertain. Trimming left V 3 bases short and J 11 bases short, with 14 bases between. CDR3 size: 13 residues. In germline, CDR1 is LGHDT, CDR2 YNNKEL (reference sequence). This CDR3 reads CASSQGRVQTQHF. The CDR3 DNA reads TGTGCCAGCAGCCAGGGTCGGGTGCAGACCCAGCATTTT.

This clonotype was seen repeatedly, ten times or more. The V gene is TRBV12-3 or TRBV12-4, the J gene TRBJ2-1; tentatively, D is TRBD1 (8 bases). V lost 6 bases to trimming and J lost 8 bases, with 20 bases between them. The CDR3 spans 15 residues. CDR3 in DNA: TGTGCCAGCAGCCCCGACAGGGGCCGGGGGGATGAGCAGTTCTTC. Translation gives CASSPDRGRGDEQFF.

In its sample, this clonotype was seen many times. V and J are TRBV7-9 and TRBJ1-1, with 10 bases fitting TRBD1. After removal of 6 bases from V and 5 bases from J, the junction contained 15 bases not matched to a gene. This CDR3 has 17 amino acids. Germline CDR1 is SEHNR and CDR2 is FQNEAQ (reference sequence). This CDR3 is CASSDSTGGSVGTEAFF. The CDR3, as DNA: TGTGCCAGCAGTGATTCGACAGGGGGCTCTGTAGGTACTGAAGCTTTCTTT.

This clonotype was observed many times. The chain links TRBV9 to TRBJ2-1; tentatively, D is TRBD1 (5 bases). CDR1 is SGDLS, CDR2 YYNGEE, per germline. Trimming took 0 bases from V and 5 from J, leaving 12 bases between them. This CDR3 is 15 amino acids long. The CDR3 bases are TGTGCCAGCAGCGTAGCAGGGAATTCCCACAATGAGCAGTTCTTC. Translation: CASSVAGNSHNEQFF.

The sample holds many counts of this clonotype. The chain links TRBV12-3 or TRBV12-4 to TRBJ1-2; D gene ambiguous. The V gene lost 0 bases and the J gene lost 8 bases, with 13 bases spanning the gap. This CDR3 has 14 residues. The CDR3, as DNA: TGTGCCAGCAGTTTAGCCCCCGGGCCTCTGGGCTACACCTTC. Its translation is CASSLAPGPLGYTF.

This clonotype was observed at least ten times. This sequence joins TRBV20-1 and TRBJ2-5; D may be TRBD2 (6 bases). V shed 6 bases and J shed 1 base, with 18 bases lying between them. There are 15 residues in the CDR3. From germline, CDR1 is DFQATT and CDR2 SNEGSKA (reference sequence). In nucleotides, the CDR3 is TGCAGTGCGTTACAGGCTGGGAGGCTCCAAGAGACCCAGTACTTC. This gives the protein CSALQAGRLQETQYF.

This clonotype was observed at least ten times. This chain connects TRBV7-7 to TRBJ2-3; TRBD1 is a possible D gene (6 bases). V was shortened by 5 bases and J by 5 bases, with 17 bases between the two germline ends. The CDR3 sequence is 15 residues long. Per germline, CDR1 SSHAT and CDR2 FNYEAQ (reference sequence). The CDR3 nucleotides are TGTGCCAGCAGCCTAACCACAGGGTTCCGAGATACGCAGTATTTT. Amino acids: CASSLTTGFRDTQYF.

In its sample, this clonotype was seen a few times. V usage is TRBV2 and J usage is TRBJ1-4; possible D gene TRBD1, 5 bases. The CDR3 length is 16 residues. The ends were cut back, 1 base at V and 6 bases at J, with 15 bases in the middle. The germline gives CDR1 SNHLY, CDR2 FYNNEI. The CDR3 is CASSEGVGRVYEKLFF. CDR3 sequence (DNA): TGTGCCAGCAGTGAAGGTGTGGGCAGGGTCTATGAAAAACTGTTTTTT.

V and J are TRBV7-2 and TRBJ1-4, with D tentatively TRBD1 (5 bases). The CDR3 spans 14 residues. Germline loops: CDR1 SGHTA, CDR2 FQGNSA. Trimming stripped 2 bases from V and 11 bases from J, with 15 bases between. The CDR3 region is CASSLMGGLDKLFF. In nucleotides, the CDR3 is TGTGCCAGCAGCTTAATGGGGGGATTGGACAAACTGTTTTTT.

This clonotype was counted at least ten times. The rearrangement links TRBV29-1 to TRBJ1-4, with 7 bases fitting TRBD1. The CDR3 spans 12 residues. Germline V gene lookup returns CDR1 SQVTM and CDR2 ANQGSEA. J lost 8 bases, V lost 6 bases, and 6 bases had no gene match. CDR3 DNA: TGCAGCGTAGCCGACAGGGACGAAAAACTGTTTTTT. This encodes CSVADRDEKLFF.

In this sample, this clonotype turned up many times. CDR3 DNA sequence: TGTGCCAGCAGGGACGCGGGACAGAAAAACATTCAGTACTTC. It translates to CASRDAGQKNIQYF. The rearrangement uses TRBV14 and TRBJ2-4; perhaps TRBD1 as D (7 bases). With 6 bases removed from V and 4 bases from J, the gap between germline ends came to 13 bases. This CDR3 region has 14 residues. The germline CDR1 and CDR2 sequences are SGHDN and FVKESK.

This clonotype was detected ten times or more. V and J are TRBV10-3 and TRBJ2-2, with 7 bases identical to TRBD2. The germline V gene has CDR1 ENHRY and CDR2 SYGVKD. The CDR3 loop spans 14 amino acids. Trimming removed 3 bases from V and 7 bases from J; junction bases left unmatched: 5. For the CDR3, the DNA is TGTGCCATCAGTGAACCCGGCGGGGGCGGGGAGCTGTTTTTT. Translating it yields CAISEPGGGGELFF.

This clonotype has ten or more counts. The rearrangement links TRBV12-3 or TRBV12-4 to TRBJ1-5; a possible D gene is TRBD1 (6 bases). The CDR3 is made up of 14 amino acids. The germline V and J ends were trimmed by 5 bases and 1 base, with 9 bases remaining between them. CDR3 region: CASSTGISNQPQHF. CDR3 nucleotides: TGTGCCAGCAGTACAGGGATAAGCAATCAGCCCCAGCATTTT.